The clone carrying this T cell receptor beta chain was seen only once. The sample holds other DNA sequences that translate to the same CDR3. This sample is part of a study of shared clonotypes between healthy human individuals. Germline CDR1 MNHEY, CDR2 SVGAGI. V shed 3 bases, J shed 6 bases, and the junction held 4 bases outside the gene matches. This CDR3 comprises 14 residues. This table comes from immunoSEQ multiplex PCR, and its TCRdb copy is limited to in-frame clones, with some not included. Counted here are about 2.4 million clones, roughly nine tenths occurring once; the ten biggest clones make up under 0.15%.

The V call is TRBV6-5, the J call TRBJ2-1; 8 bases map to TRBD1. This TCR derives from a man younger than 35 in good health. What was sequenced was naive CD4+ T cells sorted from blood. As for subset: CD45RA+ positively selected. The CDR3 DNA sequence: TGTGCCAGCAGTTATGGCGACAGGGGCAATGAGCAGTTCTTC. Its translation is CASSYGDRGNEQFF.